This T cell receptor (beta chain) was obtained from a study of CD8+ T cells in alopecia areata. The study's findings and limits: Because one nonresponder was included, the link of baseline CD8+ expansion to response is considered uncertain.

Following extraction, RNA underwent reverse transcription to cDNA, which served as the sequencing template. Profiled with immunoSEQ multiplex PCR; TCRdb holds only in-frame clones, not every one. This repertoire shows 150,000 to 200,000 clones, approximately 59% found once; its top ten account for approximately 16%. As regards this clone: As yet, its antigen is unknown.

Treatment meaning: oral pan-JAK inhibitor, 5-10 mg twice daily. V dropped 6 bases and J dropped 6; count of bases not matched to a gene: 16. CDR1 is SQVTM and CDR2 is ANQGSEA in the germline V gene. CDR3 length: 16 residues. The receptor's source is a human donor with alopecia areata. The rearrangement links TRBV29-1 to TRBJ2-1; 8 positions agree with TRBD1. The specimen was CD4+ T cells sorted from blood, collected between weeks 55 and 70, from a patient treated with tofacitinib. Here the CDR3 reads CSVAMPGQALGNEQFF. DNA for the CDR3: TGCAGCGTAGCGATGCCGGGACAGGCCCTCGGCAATGAGCAGTTCTTC.